This T cell receptor (beta chain) was sequenced during a study of monozygotic twins with inflammatory bowel disease. Study conclusions and caveats: Variability may have been added to patient repertoires by differing immunosuppressive treatments. Fewer shared clonotypes with others were found in IBD patients than in healthy twins, especially with disease activity.

The quantity of total RNA per TCR library was about 3,700 ng. cDNA was made in eight separate reactions per sample. One entry per CDR3 protein, without DNA, is what TCRdb gives after re-calling the 5' RACE reads. This sample's table reports about 160,000 distinct CDR3 sequences. This CDR3 region has 14 residues. Germline V gene sequence: CDR1 SGHRS, CDR2 YFSETQ. Points on this clonotype: The antigen remains unidentified.

The clonotype was recovered from a human donor with ulcerative colitis or Crohn's disease, or a healthy co-twin of an affected twin (not recorded which). The V and J genes are TRBV5-1 and TRBJ1-1. Sequenced sample: blood. Here the CDR3 reads CASFLGTMNTEAFF.